These 19 T cell receptor beta chains share one sample of origin, sequenced in a study of early T cells in non-severe SARS-CoV-2 infection. TCRdb reprocessed the 5' RACE reads with MiXCR, giving one entry per CDR3 protein. Among fewer than 65,000 distinct CDR3 sequences, approximately 6% were seen once, and the ten largest hold 3% to 4%. Sequenced here: whole blood, sampled at baseline. These TCRs come from an adult who was a healthcare worker with PCR-confirmed SARS-CoV-2 infection or an uninfected control (not recorded which).

The gene calls are TRBV29-1 and TRBJ2-5; D uncertain. This CDR3 spans 12 amino acids. The V end lost 4 bases, the J end lost 2 bases, and 8 bases lay between the germline ends. Germline lookup yields CDR1 SQVTM and CDR2 ANQGSEA. CDR3 loop: CSVGIHQETQYF. Written as DNA, the CDR3 is TGCAGCGTTGGCATCCATCAAGAGACCCAGTACTTC.

The rearrangement uses TRBV5-5 and TRBJ2-7, with 7 nucleotides matching TRBD1. CDR1 is SGHKS and CDR2 is YYEKEE in the germline V gene (reference sequence). The trim removed 0 bases at V and 5 bases at J, leaving 11 bases unmatched. The CDR3 totals 16 residues. The DNA for the CDR3 is TGTGCCAGCAGCTTGGGTAAGACAGGGAATTTCGACGAGCAGTACTTC. Residues: CASSLGKTGNFDEQYF.

This clonotype was seen many times. The rearrangement uses TRBV27 and TRBJ1-5, with no clear D. There are 14 residues in the CDR3. V gave up 3 bases and J gave up 5 bases, with 11 bases separating them. Germline-derived CDR1 and CDR2 are MNHEY and SMNVEV (reference sequence). CDR3 DNA: TGTGCCAGCAGTTTTGGAGGCGCAGATCAGCCCCAGCATTTT. Encoded protein: CASSFGGADQPQHF.

This clonotype was counted ten times or more. The V and J genes are TRBV28 and TRBJ2-7, with D possibly TRBD1 on 6 matching bases. Germline V gene sequence: CDR1 MDHEN, CDR2 SYDVKM. This CDR3 is 15 amino acids long. Trimming cost V 5 bases and J 4 bases, with 18 bases left between them. CDR3 protein: CASSLTGNRGYEQYF. The CDR3 nucleotides read TGTGCCAGCAGTCTCACAGGGAACAGAGGGTACGAGCAGTACTTC.

This chain connects TRBV6-5 to TRBJ2-7; D gene unclear. The CDR3 consists of 13 residues. Germline CDR1 MNHEY, CDR2 SVGAGI. V was pared by 6 bases and J by 11 bases, with 20 bases between. The CDR3 spells CASSPTGPLIEYF. The CDR3, as DNA: TGTGCCAGCAGCCCCACCGGGCCTCTAATAGAGTACTTC.

Ten or more counts support this clonotype. In nucleotides, the CDR3 is TGCGCCAGCAGCCGTACTGTAGCGGGTTACGAGCAGTACTTC. Its translation: CASSRTVAGYEQYF. The chain couples TRBV4-1 to TRBJ2-7, with 7 bases that match TRBD2. Germline V gene data show CDR1 as MGHRA and CDR2 as YSYEKL. CDR3 length: 14 residues. Unmatched junction bases numbered 7, after V lost 4 bases and J lost 4 bases.

J is TRBJ1-2 and V is TRBV18; maybe TRBD1 (5 bases). Germline V lookup: CDR1 KGHSH, CDR2 LQKENI. The CDR3 loop spans 14 amino acids. Trimming removed 5 bases from V and 4 bases from J, with 14 bases in between. CDR3 sequence (DNA): TGTGCCAGCTCAGTTCGGGACGGTTCCTATGGCTACACCTTC. Protein sequence: CASSVRDGSYGYTF. The full variable domain, with the rest looked up from reference TRBV18 and TRBJ1-2, is NAGVMQNPRHLVRRRGQEARLRCSPMKGHSHVYWYRQLPEEGLKFMVYLQKENIIDESGMPKERFSAEFPKEGPSILRIQQVVRGDSAAYFCASSVRDGSYGYTFGSGTRLTVV.

The sample holds many counts of this clonotype. The chain joins TRBV6-5 to TRBJ2-3; possibly TRBD1 for D (5 bases). There are 15 residues in the CDR3. The V and J ends lost 2 bases and 0 bases respectively, with 9 bases between them. Germline loops: CDR1 MNHEY, CDR2 SVGAGI. DNA for the CDR3: TGTGCCAGCAGTTACGACAGCGATAGCACAGATACGCAGTATTTT. It encodes CASSYDSDSTDTQYF.

There are many counts of this clonotype. The rearrangement links TRBV28 to TRBJ2-7; 7 positions match TRBD1. CDR1 is MDHEN and CDR2 is SYDVKM in the germline V gene. J gave up 1 base and V 4 bases, and 4 bases lay outside the gene matches. This CDR3 is 14 amino acids long. The CDR3 DNA sequence: TGTGCCAGCAGTTCCCACAGGGGATCCTACGAGCAGTACTTC. Protein sequence: CASSSHRGSYEQYF. The full variable domain, with the rest looked up from reference TRBV28 and TRBJ2-7, is DVKVTQSSRYLVKRTGEKVFLECVQDMDHENMFWYRQDPGLGLRLIYFSYDVKMKEKGDIPEGYSVSREKKERFSLILESASTNQTSMYLCASSSHRGSYEQYFGPGTRLTVT.

The V gene is TRBV29-1, the J gene TRBJ2-2; 7 positions match TRBD1. The CDR3 runs to 14 residues. CDR1 SQVTM and CDR2 ANQGSEA come from the germline V gene. J lost 2 bases, V lost 4 bases, and 4 bases had no gene match. The CDR3 region has the DNA TGCAGCGTTGGTGACAGGGCCAACACCGGGGAGCTGTTTTTT. Translating it yields CSVGDRANTGELFF.

This clonotype showed up just a few times. The chain combines TRBV4-2 with TRBJ2-1, with a tentative D call TRBD1 (5 bases). Germline-derived CDR1 and CDR2 are LGHNA and YNFKEQ. V was pared by 1 base and J by 0 bases, with 16 bases between. The CDR3 has 18 amino acids. The CDR3 loop is CASSQGPGRTSSYNEQFF. CDR3 sequence (DNA): TGTGCCAGCAGCCAAGGTCCAGGGCGGACGAGCTCCTACAATGAGCAGTTCTTC.

A few counts support this clonotype. This rearrangement joins TRBV28 to TRBJ2-5, with D perhaps TRBD2 (7 bases). V shed 4 bases and J shed 2 bases, with 11 bases lying between them. CDR1 is MDHEN and CDR2 is SYDVKM in the germline V gene. This CDR3 has 14 amino acids. CDR3 DNA sequence: TGTGCCAGCAGTTGGGGGGGGGCACAAGAGACCCAGTACTTC. Translation: CASSWGGAQETQYF.

This clonotype was recorded at least ten times. The chain joins TRBV27 to TRBJ2-3; D not resolved. Germline CDR1 MNHEY, CDR2 SMNVEV (reference sequence). This CDR3 has 15 amino acids. With 6 bases removed from V and 0 bases from J, the gap between germline ends came to 13 bases. DNA of the CDR3: TGTGCCAGCAGAATACGCCTCCAGAGCACAGATACGCAGTATTTT. Protein sequence: CASRIRLQSTDTQYF.

At least ten counts were recorded for this clonotype. The gene calls are TRBV4-1 and TRBJ2-7; D is ambiguous. The CDR3 has 13 amino acids. V was cut by 1 base and J by 3 bases, with 7 bases left in between. Germline lookup yields CDR1 MGHRA and CDR2 YSYEKL. As DNA, the CDR3 is TGCGCCAGCAGCCAAGGTACAGTCTACGAGCAGTACTTC. This gives the protein CASSQGTVYEQYF.

This clonotype was seen at least ten times. The chain carries TRBV7-2 and TRBJ1-1; D gene unclear. Trimming removed 0 bases at V and 0 bases at J, with 5 bases between. Germline V gene sequence: CDR1 SGHTA, CDR2 FQGNSA. This CDR3 has 14 residues. The CDR3 nucleotides read TGTGCCAGCAGCTTAGCGACGTTGAACACTGAAGCTTTCTTT. Translation: CASSLATLNTEAFF.

The chain couples TRBV28 to TRBJ2-7; 11 bases are shared with TRBD2. Per germline, CDR1 MDHEN and CDR2 SYDVKM. The CDR3 runs to 14 residues. V lost 7 bases, J lost 4 bases, and 6 bases stayed unmatched. The CDR3 DNA follows: TGTGCCAGCAAGGTAGCGGGAGGGCCGTACGAGCAGTACTTC. This encodes CASKVAGGPYEQYF.

This clonotype was recorded many times. The chain combines TRBV7-2 with TRBJ2-1; 10 positions agree with TRBD2. There are 17 residues in the CDR3. Germline V CDR1 and CDR2: SGHTA, FQGNSA. V shed 5 bases, J shed 4 bases, and the junction held 11 bases outside the gene matches. CDR3 sequence reads: CASSPKLAGVYYNEQFF. The CDR3 bases are TGTGCCAGCAGCCCTAAGCTAGCGGGAGTGTATTACAATGAGCAGTTCTTC.

This clonotype was picked up a small number of times. The genes are TRBV29-1 and TRBJ2-7; D not certain. CDR3 length: 16 amino acids. Trimming left V 0 bases short and J 3 bases short, with 18 bases between. The germline V gene encodes CDR1 SQVTM and CDR2 ANQGSEA. CDR3 in DNA: TGCAGCGTTGAAGATCTAGGGCAGGAGAAGATCTACGAGCAGTACTTC. Its translation: CSVEDLGQEKIYEQYF.

This clonotype was found many times. The chain joins TRBV19 to TRBJ1-2, with a tentative D call TRBD1 (5 bases). The V and J ends lost 4 bases and 4 bases respectively, with 10 bases between them. This CDR3 spans 13 amino acids. Germline V gene sequence: CDR1 LNHDA, CDR2 SQIVND (reference sequence). CDR3 nucleotides: TGTGCCAGTAGTACTAGGGACGTCTATGGCTACACCTTC. Residues: CASSTRDVYGYTF. The whole variable domain, remainder taken from reference TRBV19 and TRBJ1-2, is DGGITQSPKYLFRKEGQNVTLSCEQNLNHDAMYWYRQDPGQGLRLIYYSQIVNDFQKGDIAEGYSVSREKKESFPLTVTSAQKNPTAFYLCASSTRDVYGYTFGSGTRLTVV.